The clone carrying this T cell receptor beta chain has at least ten counts. This sample was included in a study of blood T cells in healthy people across ages. V was clipped by 6 bases and J by 1 base, with 15 bases between them. The CDR3 covers 15 residues. From germline, CDR1 is MDHEN and CDR2 SYDVKM. A second 7 to 11 cycle PCR used barcoded and J-beta primers. The template-switch adaptor, which had 12 random nucleotides, put a tag on each cDNA molecule. Each CDR3 protein is one row after TCRdb ran MiXCR on the 5' RACE reads. Here the sample spans about 1,500,000 distinct CDR3 sequences, roughly 30% being singletons.

This chain uses TRBV28 with TRBJ2-5; D gene ambiguous. Input material: blood. The receptor was derived from a woman in her 30s in good health. CDR3 DNA sequence: TGTGCCAGCAGAGCTAAACGACGGATCCAAGAGACCCAGTACTTC. Translation: CASRAKRRIQETQYF.